The count of the clone carrying this T cell receptor (beta chain) is one. The antigen remains undetermined. The data belong to a study of shared clonotypes between healthy human individuals. Study-wide results and limits: Rarefaction indicated that sorted-subset sequencing remained incomplete although depth was large. What limited the represented genetic and exposure-history diversity was the small number of donors.

CD8 cells regarded as naive lacked CD45RO, were positively chosen for CCR7, and omitted terminally differentiated effector memory CD45RA+ cells. Participating donors were healthy, HIV-negative adults free of recent acute infections or vaccinations. This CDR3 has 16 amino acids. Deletions cut 4 bases from V and 4 bases from J, with 20 bases between. The germline V gene encodes CDR1 SGDLS and CDR2 YYNGEE. Generated by immunoSEQ multiplex PCR, the TCRdb table keeps only in-frame clones and is missing some. Here the sample spans around 2,000,000 clones, 93% being singletons. The genes are TRBV9 and TRBJ1-2; possibly TRBD1 for D (5 bases). Material: naive CD8+ T cells from PBMCs. The receptor's source is a man in his late teens or twenties in good health. Some clones in this sample may be carry-over from other donors' samples. CDR3 residues: CASSPWGGREIYGYTF. The DNA of the CDR3 is TGTGCCAGCAGCCCCTGGGGAGGCAGGGAGATCTATGGCTACACCTTC.